This TCR beta chain emerged from a study of shared clonotypes between healthy human individuals. Template for every sorted-subset replicate PCR totaled roughly 210 ng DNA, 30,000 to 35,000 T cell genomes. TCRdb's table, derived via immunoSEQ multiplex PCR, lists solely in-frame clones and lacks some. The sample consists of some 1 million clones, about 80% of them appearing once. This clone came up once. Source material: memory CD4+ T cells sorted from blood. Subset indicated: CD45RA-negative fraction. The TCR comes from a man aged 18 to 29 in good health.

The DNA for the CDR3 is TGTGCCACCGGGACAGGGCCTATGAACACTGAAGCTTTCTTT. Translation gives CATGTGPMNTEAFF. The chain uses TRBV10-3 and TRBJ1-1; 9 bases are shared with TRBD1. Trimming removed 10 bases from V and 0 bases from J; junction bases left unmatched: 6. This CDR3 has 14 residues. Germline loops: CDR1 ENHRY, CDR2 SYGVKD.